This T cell receptor beta chain appears in the sequencing data of a study of T cells after yellow fever vaccination. Comment on this clonotype: The antigen remains undetermined.

TCRdb passed the 5' RACE reads through MiXCR, listing each CDR3 protein once. The table shows 100,000 to 150,000 distinct CDR3 sequences, with 8.9% occurring only once. Germline-derived CDR1 and CDR2 are DFQATT and SNEGSKA (reference sequence). This CDR3 is built from 12 residues. V lost 7 bases and J 5 bases, leaving 14 bases between the germline ends. Findings and limits, study-wide: A limited proportion of clonotypes was detected within both the CD4 and CD8 compartments.

This receptor was identified in a man between 18 and 35 years old who received the YFV17D yellow fever vaccine. The specimen was CD8+ T cells sorted from PBMCs, collected on the day of the yellow fever booster vaccination. V usage is TRBV20-1 and J usage is TRBJ1-1; D is perhaps TRBD1 (6 bases). The CDR3 region is CSGRNRETEAFF. DNA of the CDR3: TGCAGTGGCAGAAACAGGGAGACTGAAGCTTTCTTT.